Listed here are 18 T cell receptor beta chains from one sample, sequenced in a study of Tregs in tolerant kidney transplant recipients. Profiled with immunoSEQ multiplex PCR; TCRdb holds only in-frame clones, not every one. Seen here are about 240,000 clones, around 82% observed once, and the top ten hold 0.64%. The sequenced sample consisted of CD4+ T cells from blood. The receptors were gathered from a human donor in good health.

The chain employs TRBV9 and TRBJ1-1; no definite D call. CDR3 length: 13 amino acids. Deletions cut 0 bases from V and 7 bases from J, with 10 bases between. Germline loops: CDR1 SGDLS, CDR2 YYNGEE. The CDR3 sequence is CASSVGAEGEAFF. The CDR3 region has the DNA TGTGCCAGCAGCGTAGGCGCCGAGGGTGAAGCTTTCTTT.

The rearrangement uses TRBV6-6 and TRBJ1-2; a possible D gene is TRBD1 (5 bases). The germline CDR1 and CDR2 sequences are MNHNY and SVGAGI (reference sequence). Deletions cut 6 bases from V and 8 bases from J, with 19 bases between. The CDR3 runs to 14 residues. As DNA, the CDR3 is TGTGCCAGCAGCCCCAGCCGAGGGGCTTGGGGCTACACCTTC. The encoded protein is CASSPSRGAWGYTF.

V usage is TRBV19 and J usage is TRBJ1-6, with D perhaps matching TRBD1 (5 bases). This CDR3 comprises 13 residues. Trimming stripped 6 bases from V and 12 bases from J, with 15 bases between. In germline, CDR1 is LNHDA, CDR2 SQIVND (reference sequence). CDR3 sequence: CASSRDRSEPLHF. The CDR3 DNA reads as TGTGCCAGTAGCAGGGACCGCTCCGAACCCCTCCACTTT.

This chain links TRBV2 with TRBJ1-1, with no clear D. This CDR3 has 14 amino acids. Germline CDR1 is SNHLY and CDR2 is FYNNEI. V lost 5 bases to trimming and J lost 4 bases, with 14 bases between them. The CDR3 loop is CASSLQTMGTEAFF. The CDR3 DNA reads TGTGCCAGCAGTCTACAGACGATGGGCACTGAAGCTTTCTTT.

V gene TRBV18 combines with J gene TRBJ1-2; D gene ambiguous. This CDR3 comprises 17 residues. Trimming removed 2 bases at V and 0 bases at J, with 16 bases between. Germline values: CDR1 KGHSH, CDR2 LQKENI. The CDR3: CASSPGVSDQANYGYTF. The CDR3 DNA is TGTGCCAGCTCACCAGGTGTGTCAGATCAAGCTAACTATGGCTACACCTTC.

The chain is built from TRBV6-1 and TRBJ2-3; 9 bases are shared with TRBD2. The ends lost 3 bases at V and 3 bases at J; junction bases unmatched: 13. The V gene's germline CDR1 is MNHNS and CDR2 SASEGT. The CDR3 covers 18 residues. The DNA for the CDR3 is TGTGCCAGCAGTGACGGCGGTTTACTAGCGGGCAGGACAGATACGCAGTATTTT. Protein sequence: CASSDGGLLAGRTDTQYF.

The V gene is TRBV30, the J gene TRBJ1-5; D is ambiguous. CDR1 GTSNPN and CDR2 SVGIG come from the germline V gene (reference sequence). This CDR3 comprises 14 residues. The germline V and J ends were trimmed by 0 bases and 4 bases, with 10 bases remaining between them. The CDR3 DNA reads TGTGCCTGGAGTGTAGGAGGAGGTAATCAGCCCCAGCATTTT. Protein sequence: CAWSVGGGNQPQHF.

This clone has only one observation. CDR3 sequence (DNA): TGTGCCAGCAGTTTACAGGGCTATCATTACGAGCAGTACTTC. Encoded protein: CASSLQGYHYEQYF. The chain has TRBV2 and TRBJ2-7; D is perhaps TRBD1 (6 bases). Trimming left V 5 bases short and J 4 bases short, with 15 bases between. This CDR3 contains 14 residues. Germline lookup yields CDR1 SNHLY and CDR2 FYNNEI.

J is TRBJ2-1 and V is TRBV6-7, with 13 bases that match TRBD2. TRBV6-7 is known as an ORF, though its function is uncertain. Trimming took 6 bases from V and 8 from J; bases not matched to a gene: 13. This CDR3 is 17 amino acids long. The CDR3 reads CASSYGLAGASGDEQFF. CDR3 nucleotide sequence: TGTGCCAGCAGCTACGGACTAGCGGGAGCTTCAGGGGATGAGCAGTTCTTC.

As for this clone: The CDR3 does not close with the conserved phenylalanine or tryptophan, likely indicating a read error. The DNA is omitted, as the CDR3 cannot be located on it reliably, and the CDR3 follows TCRdb's listing. The gene calls are TRBV6-5 and TRBJ2-4; TRBD1 is the table's D call and was not checked against the DNA. The germline V gene encodes CDR1 MNHEY and CDR2 SVGAGI. Both ends counted, the CDR3 spans 12 residues. The CDR3 sequence is CASSDMQTGFRV.

This rearrangement joins TRBV9 to TRBJ2-7; 9 positions agree with TRBD2. The germline CDR1 and CDR2 sequences are SGDLS and YYNGEE. The CDR3 is 15 amino acids. V was clipped by 5 bases and J by 7 bases; unmatched bases: 13. The CDR3 DNA is TGTGCCAGCAGTCGTAGGGCTAGCGGGGCTCGGGAGCAGTACTTC. As protein: CASSRRASGAREQYF. Together with reference TRBV9 and TRBJ2-7, the CDR3 gives the full variable domain: DSGVTQTPKHLITATGQRVTLRCSPRSGDLSVYWYQQSLDQGLQFLIQYYNGEERAKGNILERFSAQQFPDLHSELNLSSLELGDSALYFCASSRRASGAREQYFGPGTRLTVT.

V and J are TRBV7-8 and TRBJ2-3; D is unclear. V lost 0 bases, J lost 2 bases, and 6 bases lay in between. Germline V lookup: CDR1 SGHVS, CDR2 FQNEAQ. The CDR3 runs to 14 residues. Here the CDR3 reads CASSLASHTDTQYF. The CDR3 DNA is TGTGCCAGCAGCTTAGCCAGCCACACAGATACGCAGTATTTT.

This clone was counted a few times. CDR3 nucleotides: TGTGCCAGCAGGATTAGCGGGAGTCTCTACGAGCAGTACTTC. It yields the protein CASRISGSLYEQYF. This chain joins TRBV6-6 and TRBJ2-7; 9 bases align to TRBD2. CDR3 length: 14 residues. The J segment lost 3 bases and the V segment lost 6 bases, leaving 6 bases of the junction unmatched. Germline values: CDR1 MNHNY, CDR2 SVGAGI (reference sequence).

The genes are TRBV29-1 and TRBJ2-7, with 7 nucleotides matching TRBD1. The germline CDR1 and CDR2 sequences are SQVTM and ANQGSEA. There are 14 residues in the CDR3. After removal of 6 bases from V and 2 bases from J, the junction contained 10 bases not matched to a gene. CDR3 DNA: TGCAGCGTGGTCTTGGACAGGAAAACCTACGAGCAGTACTTC. This gives the protein CSVVLDRKTYEQYF.

The sample holds one count of this clone. This sequence joins TRBV6-1 and TRBJ2-5; D unresolved. The better agreement between TRBJ2-7 and the DNA end casts doubt on the J call. Germline V gene data show CDR1 as MNHNS and CDR2 as SASEGT. The length of the CDR3 is 14 residues. The CDR3 DNA sequence: TGTGCCAGCAGTGAAGCTGGCCATCTCTACGAGCAGTACTTC. Translation: CASSEAGHLYEQYF.

This clone was detected once. The chain employs TRBV6-1 and TRBJ2-1; unclear D gene. CDR3 length: 16 amino acids. From germline, CDR1 is MNHNS and CDR2 SASEGT. V lost 0 bases and J lost 0, with 9 bases in between. CDR3 DNA: TGTGCCAGCAGTGAAGCTGGCCAGTTCTCCTACAATGAGCAGTTCTTC. It specifies CASSEAGQFSYNEQFF.

J is TRBJ2-1 and V is TRBV11-3; D may be TRBD1 (6 bases). Germline lookup yields CDR1 SGHNT and CDR2 YENEEA. The germline V and J ends were trimmed by 1 base and 2 bases, with 12 bases remaining between them. CDR3 length equals 16 residues. This chain's CDR3 is CASSLGGTLTYNEQFF. The CDR3 DNA reads as TGTGCCAGCAGCTTAGGGGGGACACTTACCTACAATGAGCAGTTCTTC.

A few counts support this clone. The J gene is TRBJ2-7, the V gene TRBV2; D not resolved. V was trimmed by 4 bases and J by 7 bases, leaving 8 bases between them. The length of the CDR3 is 11 residues. Germline CDR1 reads SNHLY; CDR2 reads FYNNEI. Here the CDR3 DNA reads TGTGCCAGCAGTGGGCAGGTTGAGCAGTACTTC. Its translation is CASSGQVEQYF.